These 26 T cell receptor beta chains were all obtained from the same sample, sequenced in a study of blood T cell repertoires in COVID-19. Profiling relied on immunoSEQ multiplex PCR, and the TCRdb table lists in-frame clones only, not all of them. In the table there are hundreds of thousands of clones, less than 85% of which are singletons. The sequenced sample consisted of peripheral blood. The receptors stem from a woman aged 80 or over with active or convalescent COVID-19.

In this sample, this clone turned up once. Here the CDR3 reads CASSLPTSAETDTQYF. In DNA form, the CDR3 reads TGCGCCAGCAGCTTGCCCACTAGCGCAGAAACAGATACGCAGTATTTT. The J gene is TRBJ2-3, the V gene TRBV5-1; 7 bases are shared with TRBD2. The CDR3 loop spans 16 amino acids. V lost 1 base and J lost 3; bases outside the gene matches: 8. Germline CDR1 is SGHRS and CDR2 is YFSETQ.

This chain links TRBV24-1 with TRBJ2-7, with a tentative D call TRBD1 (5 bases). V was clipped by 4 bases and J by 3 bases, with 9 bases between them. This CDR3 has 13 amino acids. The germline V gene has CDR1 KGHDR and CDR2 SFDVKD. The CDR3 nucleotides are TGTGCCACCAGTGAGGGGCACTTCTACGAGCAGTACTTC. This codes for CATSEGHFYEQYF.

The chain combines TRBV15 with TRBJ1-1; 8 nucleotides line up with TRBD1. With 0 bases clipped from V and 0 bases from J, the junction kept 3 bases outside the gene matches. The CDR3 contains 16 residues. Germline CDR1 reads LNHNV; CDR2 reads YYDKDF (reference sequence). The CDR3: CATSRDQGALNTEAFF. CDR3 nucleotides: TGTGCCACCAGCAGAGATCAGGGGGCCCTGAACACTGAAGCTTTCTTT.

In its sample, this clone was seen a few times. The chain uses TRBV28 and TRBJ1-5; D is possibly TRBD1 (6 bases). CDR1 is MDHEN, CDR2 SYDVKM, per germline. V shed 8 bases and J shed 2 bases, with 19 bases lying between them. This CDR3 has 16 residues. CDR3 region: CASLAGGLGGNQPQHF. The CDR3 DNA sequence: TGTGCCAGCTTAGCTGGGGGCTTAGGAGGCAATCAGCCCCAGCATTTT.

The chain uses TRBV28 and TRBJ1-4; 10 bases match TRBD1. The germline V gene encodes CDR1 MDHEN and CDR2 SYDVKM. The CDR3 has 15 residues. With V trimmed by 3 bases and J by 8 bases, 6 bases remained unmatched. Here the CDR3 DNA reads TGTGCCAGCAGTTTCCGGGACAGGGGTAGAGAAAAACTGTTTTTT. Translated: CASSFRDRGREKLFF.

This chain joins TRBV6-5 and TRBJ2-2, with D unclear. This CDR3 spans 13 amino acids. V was trimmed by 7 bases and J by 6 bases, leaving 12 bases between them. Germline CDR1 reads MNHEY; CDR2 reads SVGAGI. This CDR3 is CASTPARAGELFF. The CDR3 nucleotides read TGTGCCAGCACCCCGGCCCGGGCCGGGGAGCTGTTTTTT.

The chain combines TRBV23-1 with TRBJ2-3; 9 nucleotides match TRBD1. TRBV23-1 is classed as an ORF, of uncertain function. CDR3 length: 16 residues. Trimming cost V 9 bases and J 1 base; bases outside gene matches: 11. The CDR3 protein is CAREAPRDRGTDTQYF. The CDR3 nucleotides read TGCGCCAGAGAAGCCCCCCGGGACAGGGGCACAGATACGCAGTATTTT.

The genes are TRBV19 and TRBJ2-2; D might be TRBD1 (5 bases). Germline V gene data show CDR1 as LNHDA and CDR2 as SQIVND (reference sequence). This CDR3 contains 15 residues. V was trimmed by 3 bases and J by 1 base, leaving 9 bases between them. As DNA, the CDR3 is TGTGCCAGTAGTATCGGGCAGGGGAACACCGGGGAGCTGTTTTTT. As protein: CASSIGQGNTGELFF.

This chain links TRBV24-1 with TRBJ2-7; 15 nucleotides agree with TRBD2. In germline, CDR1 is KGHDR, CDR2 SFDVKD. Trimming removed 5 bases from V and 4 bases from J; junction bases left unmatched: 5. This CDR3 is 16 amino acids long. This CDR3 is CATSGIGTSGGYEQYF. In DNA, the CDR3 is TGTGCCACCAGTGGTATAGGGACTAGCGGGGGGTACGAGCAGTACTTC.

V usage is TRBV7-6 and J usage is TRBJ2-1; the D is unclear. V lost 2 bases and J lost 0, with 11 bases in between. This CDR3 spans 16 amino acids. Looked up from germline, CDR1 is SGHVS and CDR2 is FNYEAQ. The CDR3 reads CASSLSEWSSYNEQFF. Here the CDR3 DNA reads TGTGCCAGCAGCTTATCAGAATGGAGCTCCTACAATGAGCAGTTCTTC. The full variable domain, in which reference TRBV7-6 and TRBJ2-1 provide the parts outside the CDR3, is GAGVSQSPRYKVTKRGQDVALRCDPISGHVSLYWYRQALGQGPEFLTYFNYEAQQDKSGLPNDRFSAERPEGSISTLTIQRTEQRDSAMYRCASSLSEWSSYNEQFFGPGTRLTVL.

This clone came up a few times. V usage is TRBV5-1 and J usage is TRBJ2-7; TRBD1 agrees at 7 bases. This CDR3 comprises 15 residues. Germline assignment: CDR1 SGHRS and CDR2 YFSETQ. The ends lost 4 bases at V and 0 bases at J; junction bases unmatched: 7. The CDR3 bases are TGCGCCAGCAGCAAGGGACAGCAGATCTCCTACGAGCAGTACTTC. This gives the protein CASSKGQQISYEQYF.

The CDR3: CASSIGLATGELFF. CDR3 sequence (DNA): TGTGCCAGTAGTATCGGACTAGCCACCGGGGAGCTGTTTTTT. The chain is built from TRBV19 and TRBJ2-2; 8 nucleotides line up with TRBD2. The junction had 1 base not matched to a gene; V was cut back by 3 bases and J by 4 bases. CDR1 and CDR2 from the germline V gene are LNHDA and SQIVND (reference sequence). The CDR3 sequence is 14 residues long.

This clone was recorded a few times. Because the CDR3's place on the DNA is in doubt, the DNA is left out and the CDR3 is given as listed by TCRdb. This sequence joins TRBV7-5 and TRBJ2-7; the table's D call of TRBD1 was not tested on the DNA. TRBV7-5 counts as a pseudogene. With termini counted, the CDR3 has 17 amino acids. The CDR3 loop is CARSSRRVGQGIHEQYF.

This chain joins TRBV28 and TRBJ1-1; weak D call: TRBD1 (5 bases). The germline V and J ends were trimmed by 4 bases and 0 bases, with 15 bases remaining between them. The CDR3 runs to 16 residues. Germline lookup yields CDR1 MDHEN and CDR2 SYDVKM. The CDR3 bases are TGTGCCAGCAGTTCCGTTCCCACAGGCCTGAACACTGAAGCTTTCTTT. The encoded protein is CASSSVPTGLNTEAFF.

The rearrangement uses TRBV24-1 and TRBJ2-7, with 7 bases aligning to TRBD1. Per germline, CDR1 KGHDR and CDR2 SFDVKD. The CDR3 extends over 14 amino acids. Losses at the gene ends were 7 bases for V and 3 bases for J; bases not matched to a gene: 8. In DNA form, the CDR3 reads TGTGCCACCAGCAACTCCCCAGGGGGCTACGAGCAGTACTTC. It translates to CATSNSPGGYEQYF.

The chain carries TRBV6-5 and TRBJ1-2, with TRBD1 matching 7 bases. J gave up 5 bases and V 6 bases, and 12 bases lay outside the gene matches. This CDR3 is 15 amino acids long. CDR1 and CDR2 (germline): MNHEY, SVGAGI. CDR3 in amino acids: CASSFSGTDPYGYTF. CDR3 in DNA: TGTGCCAGCAGCTTCTCCGGGACAGACCCTTATGGCTACACCTTC.

This sequence joins TRBV6-5 and TRBJ2-3, with TRBD1 matching 10 bases. The CDR3 loop spans 13 amino acids. Germline-derived CDR1 and CDR2 are MNHEY and SVGAGI. V was pared by 6 bases and J by 4 bases, with 1 base of the junction left unmatched. As DNA, the CDR3 is TGTGCCAGCAGGGGGACAGGGGCAGATACGCAGTATTTT. It codes for CASRGTGADTQYF.

The chain employs TRBV4-1 and TRBJ2-2; D ambiguous. CDR3 length: 16 residues. The germline V gene encodes CDR1 MGHRA and CDR2 YSYEKL. The V end was cut by 2 bases, the J end by 9 bases, with 19 bases between. Here the CDR3 reads CASSQPTLGTGWELFF. The DNA for the CDR3 is TGCGCCAGCAGCCAACCGACACTGGGCACCGGCTGGGAGCTGTTTTTT.

The chain links TRBV5-1 to TRBJ1-3; no definite D call. Germline values: CDR1 SGHRS, CDR2 YFSETQ. With 4 bases removed from V and 0 bases from J, the gap between germline ends came to 14 bases. The CDR3 is made up of 16 amino acids. CDR3 bases: TGCGCCAGCAGCCCACACACCGGGATCTCTGGAAACACCATATATTTT. This translates into CASSPHTGISGNTIYF. Looking up the rest from reference TRBV5-1 and TRBJ1-3 gives the full variable domain: KAGVTQTPRYLIKTRGQQVTLSCSPISGHRSVSWYQQTPGQGLQFLFEYFSETQRNKGNFPGRFSGRQFSNSRSEMNVSTLELGDSALYLCASSPHTGISGNTIYFGEGSWLTVV.

This chain connects TRBV5-4 to TRBJ1-2; TRBD1 aligns across 10 bases. The CDR3 totals 14 residues. J gave up 6 bases and V 3 bases, and 5 bases lay outside the gene matches. Looked up from germline, CDR1 is SGHNT and CDR2 is YYREEE (reference sequence). CDR3 nucleotides: TGTGCCAGCAGCTATACCGGGACAGGGGATGGCTACACCTTC. Amino acids: CASSYTGTGDGYTF.

This clone was picked up a small number of times. V gene TRBV3-1 (or the pseudogene TRBV3-2) combines with J gene TRBJ2-2; D remains ambiguous. The CDR3 extends over 12 amino acids. Germline lookup yields CDR1 LGHDT and CDR2 YNNKEL (reference sequence). Trimming cost V 3 bases and J 14 bases, with 13 bases left between them. The CDR3 region has the DNA TGTGCCAGCAGCCAGTTAGCATCTTTACTGTTTTTT. Amino acids: CASSQLASLLFF.

The chain joins TRBV4-1 to TRBJ1-2; tentatively, D is TRBD1 (5 bases). Germline loops: CDR1 MGHRA, CDR2 YSYEKL. CDR3 length: 18 residues. Deletions cut 0 bases from V and 4 bases from J, with 21 bases between. The CDR3 protein is CASSQDWKGRTGSYGYTF. The CDR3 nucleotides read TGCGCCAGCAGCCAAGATTGGAAGGGGCGGACCGGGAGCTATGGCTACACCTTC.

V and J are TRBV28 and TRBJ1-3; no firm D call. There are 15 residues in the CDR3. With 3 bases removed from V and 4 bases from J, the gap between germline ends came to 13 bases. CDR1 is MDHEN and CDR2 is SYDVKM in the germline V gene. The CDR3 DNA is TGTGCCAGCAGTTTGGCTTGGTCCGTCGGAAACACCATATATTTT. Protein sequence: CASSLAWSVGNTIYF. The full variable domain, completed using reference TRBV28 and TRBJ1-3, is DVKVTQSSRYLVKRTGEKVFLECVQDMDHENMFWYRQDPGLGLRLIYFSYDVKMKEKGDIPEGYSVSREKKERFSLILESASTNQTSMYLCASSLAWSVGNTIYFGEGSWLTVV.

The rearrangement uses TRBV10-1 and TRBJ2-2, with D possibly being TRBD1 (5 bases). This CDR3 region has 14 residues. Germline values: CDR1 WNHNN, CDR2 SYGVQD (reference sequence). Trimming shortened V by 2 bases and J by 7 bases, and 11 bases separated the two germline ends. The CDR3 region has the DNA TGCGCCAGCAGTGAGGCAGGGTCTGTCGGGGAGCTGTTTTTT. This gives the protein CASSEAGSVGELFF.

The genes are TRBV12-3 or TRBV12-4 and TRBJ2-1; tentative D call: TRBD2 (6 bases). The CDR3 covers 13 residues. Deletions cut 8 bases from V and 3 bases from J, with 11 bases between. Here the CDR3 DNA reads TGTGCCAGCGGCGGGACTTACTACAATGAGCAGTTCTTC. Translated: CASGGTYYNEQFF.

The V and J genes are TRBV12-5 and TRBJ2-1; the match to TRBD1 covers 8 bases. Germline CDR1 reads LGHNT; CDR2 reads FRNRAP. The CDR3 is made up of 14 amino acids. Trimming removed 7 bases from V and 3 bases from J; junction bases left unmatched: 5. The CDR3 sequence: CASAEGQDYNEQFF. As DNA, the CDR3 is TGTGCTAGTGCCGAGGGACAGGACTACAATGAGCAGTTCTTC.